Listed below are T cell receptor beta chains from one sample, sequenced in a study of blood T cell repertoires in COVID-19. Data came from immunoSEQ multiplex PCR; TCRdb stores just in-frame clones and leaves some out. The table lists about 250,000 clones, roughly 85% of them singletons, with 3% to 3.5% in the top ten. Material for sequencing was peripheral blood. These receptors were collected from a man aged 18 to 30 with active or convalescent COVID-19. The CDR3 runs from the conserved cysteine through the conserved F or W. A D gene is named only where the DNA matches it firmly. Not every row has a clone size; where given, it reads once, few, many or a size class.

size: NA; D: NA; J: TRBJ1-2; V: TRBV28; CDR3: CASTDSFSNYGYTF; DNA: TGTGCCAGCACCGACAGTTTTTCTAACTATGGCTACACCTTC
size: NA; D: TRBD2; J: TRBJ2-1; V: TRBV15; CDR3: CATSGAGAYNEQFF; DNA: TGTGCCACCAGCGGGGCGGGAGCGTACAATGAGCAGTTCTTC
size: NA; D: TRBD2; J: TRBJ2-7; V: TRBV20-1; CDR3: CSASSGGAIWGEQYF; DNA: TGCAGTGCTAGTAGCGGGGGGGCCATTTGGGGCGAGCAGTACTTC
size: NA; D: NA; J: TRBJ2-7; V: TRBV6-2/TRBV6-3; CDR3: CASSYSQGSYEQYF; DNA: TGTGCCAGCAGTTACTCACAGGGCTCCTACGAGCAGTACTTC
size: NA; D: NA; J: TRBJ2-2; V: TRBV7-3; CDR3: CASSLLNTGELFF; DNA: TGTGCCAGCAGCTTACTAAACACCGGGGAGCTGTTTTTT
size: once; D: TRBD1; J: TRBJ1-1; V: TRBV7-3; CDR3: CASSEADRATEAFF; DNA: TGTGCCAGCAGCGAAGCGGACAGGGCCACTGAAGCTTTCTTT
size: NA; D: NA; J: TRBJ2-2; V: TRBV9; CDR3: CASSVVGEVAGELFF; DNA: TGTGCCAGCAGCGTAGTAGGGGAAGTCGCCGGGGAGCTGTTTTTT
size: once; D: TRBD1; J: TRBJ2-3; V: TRBV10-3; CDR3: CAITAGQGGADTQYF; DNA: TGTGCCATCACTGCCGGACAGGGGGGCGCAGATACGCAGTATTTT
size: NA; D: NA; J: TRBJ1-1; V: TRBV28; CDR3: CASSPRGGSNTEAFF; DNA: TGTGCCAGCAGTCCAAGGGGGGGGTCTAACACTGAAGCTTTCTTT
size: NA; D: NA; J: TRBJ1-1; V: TRBV12-3/TRBV12-4; CDR3: CASSSAGGYEAFF; DNA: TGTGCCAGCAGTTCTGCAGGAGGCTATGAAGCTTTCTTT
size: NA; D: TRBD2; J: TRBJ2-2; V: TRBV2; CDR3: CASSPSGRKNTGELFF; DNA: TGTGCCAGCAGTCCTAGCGGGAGGAAGAACACCGGGGAGCTGTTTTTT
size: NA; D: TRBD1; J: TRBJ1-4; V: TRBV6-1; CDR3: CASSERGVRGPEKLFF; DNA: TGTGCCAGCAGTGAAAGGGGGGTCAGGGGGCCTGAAAAACTGTTTTTT
size: once; D: TRBD2; J: TRBJ2-1; V: TRBV7-2; CDR3: CASSFLTSGGEQFF; DNA: TGTGCCAGCAGTTTCCTGACTAGCGGGGGTGAGCAGTTCTTC
size: NA; D: TRBD1; J: TRBJ2-3; V: TRBV11-3; CDR3: CASSSDRGTDTQYF; DNA: TGTGCCAGCAGCTCAGACAGGGGCACAGATACGCAGTATTTT
size: once; D: NA; J: TRBJ2-2; V: TRBV27; CDR3: CASMRRTANTGELFF; DNA: TGTGCCAGCATGAGGAGGACAGCGAACACCGGGGAGCTGTTTTTT
size: NA; D: NA; J: TRBJ2-5; V: TRBV5-4; CDR3: CASSLDSWAGKTQYF; DNA: TGTGCCAGCAGCTTGGATTCCTGGGCCGGGAAGACCCAGTACTTC
size: NA; D: NA; J: TRBJ2-5; V: TRBV5-4; CDR3: CASSLAGRGGETQYF; DNA: TGTGCCAGCAGCTTGGCGGGGAGGGGGGGAGAGACCCAGTACTTC
size: NA; D: NA; J: TRBJ2-6; V: TRBV5-6; CDR3: CASSSGANVLTF; DNA: TGTGCCAGCAGCTCAGGGGCCAACGTCCTGACTTTC
size: NA; D: TRBD2; J: TRBJ2-5; V: TRBV28; CDR3: CASSLVLANQETQYF; DNA: TGTGCCAGCAGTTTAGTACTAGCGAACCAAGAGACCCAGTACTTC
size: NA; D: TRBD2; J: TRBJ2-7; V: TRBV18; CDR3: CASSPPLAGGSYEQYF; DNA: TGTGCCAGCTCACCACCGCTAGCGGGAGGGTCCTACGAGCAGTACTTC
size: once; D: TRBD1; J: TRBJ1-2; V: TRBV11-2; CDR3: CASSLDDRGAYGYTF; DNA: TGTGCCAGCAGCTTAGATGACAGGGGAGCCTATGGCTACACCTTC
size: NA; D: NA; J: TRBJ2-1; V: TRBV16; CDR3: CASSLHNYNEQFF; DNA: TGTGCCAGCAGCCTTCACAACTACAATGAGCAGTTCTTC
size: NA; D: NA; J: TRBJ2-6; V: TRBV19; CDR3: CASRPMASSGANVLTF; DNA: TGTGCCAGTAGGCCCATGGCTTCCTCTGGGGCCAACGTCCTGACTTTC
size: few; D: NA; J: TRBJ1-2; V: TRBV19; CDR3: CASQPWSRANYGYTF; DNA: TGTGCCAGCCAACCCTGGTCCCGAGCTAACTATGGCTACACCTTC
size: NA; D: TRBD2; J: TRBJ2-7; V: TRBV28; CDR3: CASRAFLAGVREQYF; DNA: TGTGCCAGCAGGGCATTTCTAGCGGGAGTGAGGGAGCAGTACTTC
size: NA; D: TRBD1; J: TRBJ2-7; V: TRBV6-5; CDR3: CASSLDRVYEQYF; DNA: TGTGCCAGCAGTTTGGACAGGGTGTACGAGCAGTACTTC
size: NA; D: NA; J: TRBJ2-2; V: TRBV4-3; CDR3: CASSQVPGIGELFF; DNA: TGCGCCAGCAGCCAAGTCCCGGGGATCGGGGAGCTGTTTTTT
size: NA; D: TRBD2; J: TRBJ2-3; V: TRBV4-3; CDR3: CASSQDQGEGRDTQYF; DNA: TGCGCCAGCAGCCAAGATCAAGGGGAGGGTAGAGATACGCAGTATTTT
size: NA; D: TRBD1; J: TRBJ1-2; V: TRBV9; CDR3: CASSVGRDRGPNNYGYTF; DNA: TGTGCCAGCAGCGTAGGACGGGACAGGGGGCCTAATAACTATGGCTACACCTTC
size: NA; D: TRBD1; J: TRBJ1-1; V: TRBV4-3; CDR3: CASSQGGRGLNTEAFF; DNA: TGCGCCAGCAGCCAAGGGGGCAGGGGGTTGAACACTGAAGCTTTCTTT
size: few; D: TRBD1; J: TRBJ1-2; V: TRBV19; CDR3: CASRSQLTGFDFDGYTF; DNA: TGTGCCAGTAGATCCCAACTGACAGGGTTCGATTTTGATGGCTACACCTTC
size: NA; D: NA; J: TRBJ1-5; V: TRBV5-8; CDR3: CASTSWRADEAQHF; DNA: TGTGCCAGCACCTCCTGGAGGGCAGATGAGGCCCAGCATTTT
size: NA; D: TRBD1; J: TRBJ1-3; V: TRBV5-8; CDR3: CASSPARGNLGNTIYF; DNA: TGTGCCAGCAGCCCGGCCAGGGGGAATCTTGGAAACACCATATATTTT
size: NA; D: TRBD2; J: TRBJ2-1; V: TRBV28; CDR3: CASTQPGGLAGVITDEQFF; DNA: TGTGCCAGCACCCAACCAGGTGGACTAGCGGGAGTAATTACCGATGAGCAGTTCTTC
size: NA; D: NA; J: TRBJ2-1; V: TRBV7-3; CDR3: CASSPTSTPFQFF; DNA: TGTGCCAGCAGCCCCACTAGTACTCCTTTCCAGTTCTTC
size: NA; D: TRBD2; J: TRBJ2-7; V: TRBV7-3; CDR3: CASSIAGGPGEQYF; DNA: TGTGCCAGCAGTATAGCGGGAGGGCCGGGGGAGCAGTACTTC
size: NA; D: TRBD1; J: TRBJ2-2; V: TRBV5-1; CDR3: CASSVGQGDTGELFF; DNA: TGCGCCAGCAGCGTCGGACAGGGGGACACCGGGGAGCTGTTTTTT
size: NA; D: NA; J: TRBJ1-5; V: TRBV20-1; CDR3: CSASEGGSNQPQHF; DNA: TGCAGTGCTAGTGAGGGGGGGAGCAATCAGCCCCAGCATTTT
size: NA; D: NA; J: TRBJ2-3; V: TRBV5-1; CDR3: CASHDVRGVLTDTQYF; DNA: TGCGCCAGCCACGACGTCAGGGGAGTCCTTACAGATACGCAGTATTTT
size: once; D: NA; J: TRBJ2-2; V: TRBV2; CDR3: CASSRQVSVGELFF; DNA: TGTGCCAGCAGCAGACAAGTTTCAGTGGGGGAGCTGTTTTTT
size: NA; D: TRBD2; J: TRBJ2-1; V: TRBV3-1/TRBV3-2; CDR3: CASSQAASSGAREFF; DNA: TGTGCCAGCAGCCAAGCGGCTTCTAGCGGGGCCAGGGAGTTCTTC
size: NA; D: NA; J: TRBJ2-3; V: TRBV25-1; CDR3: CASSEGGRDTQYF; DNA: TGTGCCAGCAGTGAGGGGGGGCGCGATACGCAGTATTTT
size: NA; D: TRBD1; J: TRBJ1-3; V: TRBV9; CDR3: CASSVDRTGGNTIYF; DNA: TGTGCCAGCAGCGTAGACAGGACAGGGGGAAACACCATATATTTT
size: NA; D: TRBD2; J: TRBJ2-2; V: TRBV6-2/TRBV6-3; CDR3: CASSFAGAAGELFF; DNA: TGTGCCAGCAGTTTTGCGGGAGCCGCCGGGGAGCTGTTTTTT
size: NA; D: TRBD2; J: TRBJ2-1; V: TRBV11-3; CDR3: CASSPASGSANEQFF; DNA: TGTGCCAGCAGCCCTGCTAGCGGGAGTGCTAATGAGCAGTTCTTC
size: NA; D: NA; J: TRBJ1-1; V: TRBV11-2; CDR3: CASSLQGNTEAFF; DNA: TGTGCCAGCAGCTTGCAGGGGAACACTGAAGCTTTCTTT
size: NA; D: NA; J: TRBJ1-1; V: TRBV7-9; CDR3: CASSLTTMNTEAFF; DNA: TGTGCCAGCAGCTTAACAACTATGAACACTGAAGCTTTCTTT
size: NA; D: TRBD2; J: TRBJ2-2; V: TRBV3-1/TRBV3-2; CDR3: CASSQDEEEREGAANTGELFF; DNA: TGTGCCAGCAGCCAAGATGAAGAGGAGCGGGAGGGGGCGGCGAACACCGGGGAGCTGTTTTTT
size: NA; D: TRBD2; J: TRBJ2-7; V: TRBV11-2; CDR3: CASSLETSGGSEQYF; DNA: TGTGCCAGCAGCTTAGAAACCAGCGGGGGCTCGGAGCAGTACTTC
size: NA; D: NA; J: TRBJ2-1; V: TRBV10-3; CDR3: CATGLAGNEQFF; DNA: TGTGCCACCGGGCTGGCGGGCAATGAGCAGTTCTTC
size: NA; D: NA; J: TRBJ1-2; V: TRBV19; CDR3: CASSIPGGSGGYTF; DNA: TGTGCCAGTAGTATACCCGGGGGTTCGGGAGGCTACACCTTC
size: NA; D: NA; J: TRBJ2-1; V: TRBV5-4; CDR3: CASSLDRNEQFF; DNA: TGTGCCAGCAGCTTGGACAGGAATGAGCAGTTCTTC
size: NA; D: TRBD2; J: TRBJ2-1; V: TRBV18; CDR3: CASSPRAGGKNEQFF; DNA: TGTGCCAGCTCACCACGAGCGGGGGGTAAAAATGAGCAGTTCTTC
size: NA; D: NA; J: TRBJ2-1; V: TRBV19; CDR3: CASALGLGNEQFF; DNA: TGTGCCAGTGCCCTGGGACTGGGGAATGAGCAGTTCTTC
size: NA; D: NA; J: TRBJ2-3; V: TRBV28; CDR3: CASSSLTGDTDTQYF; DNA: TGTGCCAGCAGTTCCCTGACGGGAGATACAGATACGCAGTATTTT
size: NA; D: TRBD1; J: TRBJ2-2; V: TRBV27; CDR3: CASINFGGDRDTGELFF; DNA: TGTGCCAGCATCAATTTTGGGGGGGACAGGGACACCGGGGAGCTGTTTTTT
size: NA; D: NA; J: TRBJ2-6; V: TRBV19; CDR3: CASSIGGSGANVLTF; DNA: TGTGCCAGTAGTATAGGGGGCAGTGGGGCCAACGTCCTGACTTTC
size: NA; D: TRBD2; J: TRBJ2-3; V: TRBV6-4; CDR3: CASSDSSSGADTQYF; DNA: TGTGCCAGCAGTGACTCAAGTAGCGGGGCGGATACGCAGTATTTT
size: NA; D: NA; J: TRBJ1-1; V: TRBV7-2; CDR3: CASSPGAANTEAFF; DNA: TGTGCCAGCAGCCCAGGGGCCGCGAACACTGAAGCTTTCTTT